Listed here are 26 T cell receptor beta chains from one sample, sequenced in a study of cytomegalovirus exposure and HLA in healthy donors. In the PCR, 60 Vbeta and 13 Jbeta primers were used. Here immunoSEQ multiplex PCR was the method, and the copy in TCRdb shows in-frame clones only, minus some. This sample has 150,000 to 200,000 clones, with around 83% found just once. Input material: PBMCs. The receptors come from a man over 45 in good health and CMV-seropositive.

CDR3 loop: CASSEQAETQYF. The CDR3 DNA reads as TGTGCCAGCAGTGAACAGGCAGAGACCCAGTACTTC. This rearrangement joins TRBV25-1 to TRBJ2-5; no clear D. The CDR3 is 12 residues long. Trimming left V 2 bases short and J 4 bases short, with 5 bases between. CDR1 is MGHDK and CDR2 is SYGVNS in the germline V gene.

The V and J genes are TRBV7-2 and TRBJ2-7; 11 positions match TRBD2. In germline, CDR1 is SGHTA, CDR2 FQGNSA. Germline trimming cut 5 bases from V and 3 bases from J; bases unmatched to any gene: 6. CDR3 length: 15 residues. DNA for the CDR3: TGTGCCAGCAGCCTCGGACTAGCGGGCCTCTACGAGCAGTACTTC. Its translation is CASSLGLAGLYEQYF.

The chain carries TRBV21-1 and TRBJ1-1; the table's D call TRBD1 went unverified against the DNA. TRBV21-1 is recorded as a pseudogene. The CDR3 covers 17 residues. Written as DNA, the CDR3 is TGTGCCAGCAAGCAACGGAGGCGACAGGTGATGAACACTGAAGCTTTCTTT. Amino acids: CASKQRRRQVMNTEAFF.

The chain uses TRBV7-6 and TRBJ1-6, with D maybe TRBD1 (5 bases). CDR1 and CDR2 (germline): SGHVS, FNYEAQ. V dropped 5 bases and J dropped 7 bases, with 9 bases sitting between them. This CDR3 region has 13 residues. The CDR3 reads CASSGRQNSPLHF. CDR3 DNA sequence: TGTGCCAGCAGCGGAAGACAGAATTCACCCCTCCACTTT. Filled out from reference TRBV7-6 and TRBJ1-6, the complete variable domain reads GAGVSQSPRYKVTKRGQDVALRCDPISGHVSLYWYRQALGQGPEFLTYFNYEAQQDKSGLPNDRFSAERPEGSISTLTIQRTEQRDSAMYRCASSGRQNSPLHFGNGTRLTVT.

The gene calls are TRBV6-1 and TRBJ1-4; 7 positions agree with TRBD1. The germline V gene encodes CDR1 MNHNS and CDR2 SASEGT. Trimming removed 5 bases from V and 7 bases from J; junction bases left unmatched: 10. The CDR3 extends over 15 amino acids. CDR3 bases: TGTGCCAGCAGTCCGACTGACAGGGTGGGTGAAAAACTGTTTTTT. Amino acid sequence: CASSPTDRVGEKLFF.

The CDR3: CASSIEAERGQPQHF. The CDR3 DNA reads TGTGCCAGTAGTATAGAGGCGGAAAGGGGCCAGCCCCAGCATTTT. The chain joins TRBV19 to TRBJ1-5, with D maybe TRBD1 (5 bases). This CDR3 contains 15 residues. CDR1 and CDR2 from the germline V gene are LNHDA and SQIVND (reference sequence). Trimming took off 0 bases at V and 7 bases at J, with 13 bases between the two ends.

V gene TRBV11-1 combines with J gene TRBJ2-7; TRBD2 matches 15 bases. The V gene's germline CDR1 is SGHAT and CDR2 FQDESV (reference sequence). V was clipped by 5 bases and J by 2 bases; unmatched bases: 10. The CDR3 has 18 amino acids. CDR3 bases: TGTGCCAGCAGCAGAACCGGGACTAGCGGGGGGATCCCCTACGAGCAGTACTTC. Translation gives CASSRTGTSGGIPYEQYF.

The chain joins TRBV27 to TRBJ1-5; no clear D. Germline V CDR1 and CDR2: MNHEY, SMNVEV (reference sequence). V gave up 1 base and J gave up 3 bases, with 7 bases separating them. The CDR3 runs to 14 residues. The CDR3 sequence: CASSLWPNNQPQHF. The CDR3 DNA follows: TGTGCCAGCAGTTTATGGCCCAACAATCAGCCCCAGCATTTT.

In regard to this clone: Relative to the germline gene, one junction end is altered; a read error may explain this. The rearrangement uses TRBV7-9 and TRBJ1-5, with D unresolved. CDR1 is SEHNR and CDR2 is FQNEAQ in the germline V gene (reference sequence). CDR3 size: 12 residues. Here the CDR3 DNA reads TGTTCCAGCACCCTTTTCGGGCAGCCCCAGCATTTT. Translation: CSSTLFGQPQHF.

This clone was counted only a few times. The chain employs TRBV5-1 and TRBJ2-3; the match to TRBD2 covers 7 bases. CDR3 size: 13 residues. Looked up from germline, CDR1 is SGHRS and CDR2 is YFSETQ. V lost 4 bases, J lost 6 bases, and 5 bases stayed unmatched. CDR3: CASSPGLVDTQYF. The CDR3 DNA follows: TGCGCCAGCAGCCCCGGACTAGTCGATACGCAGTATTTT.

V is TRBV18 and J is TRBJ1-1; D perhaps matches TRBD1 (5 bases). Germline loops: CDR1 KGHSH, CDR2 LQKENI. The CDR3 contains 12 residues. The ends were cut back, 2 bases at V and 10 bases at J, with 11 bases in the middle. The CDR3 region is CASSPAGDGAFF. DNA for the CDR3: TGTGCCAGCTCACCAGCGGGGGACGGAGCTTTCTTT.

The rearrangement uses TRBV18 and TRBJ1-1; 10 bases are a match to TRBD1. Trimming removed 3 bases from V and 4 bases from J; junction bases left unmatched: 5. Germline assignment: CDR1 KGHSH and CDR2 LQKENI. The CDR3 loop spans 15 amino acids. The CDR3 loop reads CASSPTGTGVTEAFF. CDR3 DNA sequence: TGTGCCAGCTCACCTACCGGGACAGGGGTCACTGAAGCTTTCTTT.

V gene TRBV28 combines with J gene TRBJ1-2; possible D gene TRBD1, 6 bases. The CDR3 sequence is 14 residues long. Deletions cut 3 bases from V and 2 bases from J, with 10 bases between. Germline V CDR1 and CDR2: MDHEN, SYDVKM. Written as DNA, the CDR3 is TGTGCCAGCAGTTTGGGACAAAACAACTATGGCTACACCTTC. Its translation: CASSLGQNNYGYTF.

The CDR3 spells CASSAGQVEETQYF. CDR3 bases: TGTGCCAGCAGCGCGGGACAGGTGGAAGAGACCCAGTACTTC. This chain links TRBV7-2 with TRBJ2-5; 8 bases line up with TRBD1. Germline loops: CDR1 SGHTA, CDR2 FQGNSA. The CDR3 runs to 14 residues. The junction had 5 bases not matched to a gene; V was cut back by 5 bases and J by 3 bases.

This rearrangement joins TRBV5-6 to TRBJ2-7; maybe TRBD1 (5 bases). Germline values: CDR1 SGHDT, CDR2 YYEEEE. The CDR3 spans 14 residues. Trimming took 4 bases from V and 2 from J, leaving 13 bases between them. CDR3 sequence (DNA): TGTGCCAGCAGCGCAGGGTTGTGGACCTACGAGCAGTACTTC. Translated, it gives CASSAGLWTYEQYF. Complete variable domain (other parts from reference TRBV5-6 and TRBJ2-7): DAGVTQSPTHLIKTRGQQVTLRCSPKSGHDTVSWYQQALGQGPQFIFQYYEEEERQRGNFPDRFSGHQFPNYSSELNVNALLLGDSALYLCASSAGLWTYEQYFGPGTRLTVT.

This chain uses TRBV4-1 with TRBJ2-7; possible D gene TRBD2, 5 bases. V was cut by 1 base and J by 2 bases, with 15 bases left in between. Germline CDR1 and CDR2: MGHRA and YSYEKL. The CDR3 is 16 amino acids. The CDR3 loop is CASSQARALGTYEQYF. CDR3 nucleotides: TGCGCCAGCAGCCAAGCGAGGGCTCTCGGGACCTACGAGCAGTACTTC.

This sequence joins TRBV23-1 and TRBJ1-1, with D unresolved. TRBV23-1 is given ORF status, its function remaining uncertain. The CDR3 extends over 14 amino acids. Deletions cut 0 bases from V and 1 base from J, with 6 bases between. The CDR3 region is CASSQSKRNTEAFF. CDR3 bases: TGCGCCAGCAGTCAATCTAAGAGGAACACTGAAGCTTTCTTT.

The V gene is TRBV28, the J gene TRBJ2-1; 16 bases are a match to TRBD2. Germline CDR1 is MDHEN and CDR2 is SYDVKM. V dropped 2 bases and J dropped 12; count of bases not matched to a gene: 13. This CDR3 is 18 amino acids long. The CDR3 DNA sequence: TGTGCCAGCAGTTTAACGGGACTAGCGGGAGGGTATACAGAATCGCAGTTCTTC. As protein: CASSLTGLAGGYTESQFF.

V gene TRBV28 combines with J gene TRBJ2-1; D is uncertain. Germline V gives CDR1 MDHEN, CDR2 SYDVKM. Trimming pared 5 bases from V and 4 bases from J, leaving 12 bases between. The CDR3 covers 14 residues. The CDR3 spells CASSPESGYNEQFF. The CDR3 DNA follows: TGTGCCAGCAGTCCGGAGTCTGGTTACAATGAGCAGTTCTTC.

V and J are TRBV7-9 and TRBJ1-4; TRBD1 matches 8 bases. The CDR3 runs 15 residues. Germline V lookup: CDR1 SEHNR, CDR2 FQNEAQ (reference sequence). The J segment lost 7 bases and the V segment lost 4 bases, leaving 8 bases of the junction unmatched. The CDR3 DNA is TGTGCCAGCAGCTCATCCAGGGGGCGCGGTGAAAAACTGTTTTTT. Translated, it gives CASSSSRGRGEKLFF.

This rearrangement joins TRBV14 to TRBJ2-5; D is unresolved. CDR1 is SGHDN and CDR2 is FVKESK in the germline V gene. The CDR3 extends over 16 amino acids. V was shortened by 0 bases and J by 4 bases, with 15 bases between the two germline ends. The CDR3 is CASSQDRGGLGETQYF. CDR3 DNA sequence: TGTGCCAGCAGCCAAGATCGAGGTGGTCTAGGAGAGACCCAGTACTTC.

This chain uses TRBV30 with TRBJ1-3, with a tentative D call TRBD1 (6 bases). V lost 2 bases, J lost 4 bases, and 9 bases lay in between. The CDR3 loop spans 13 amino acids. The germline V gene has CDR1 GTSNPN and CDR2 SVGIG (reference sequence). The CDR3 DNA is TGTGCCTGGAGTACCCAGGGGGGAAACACCATATATTTT. Protein: CAWSTQGGNTIYF.

V is TRBV10-2 and J is TRBJ2-3; D is possibly TRBD2 (6 bases). CDR3 size: 14 residues. Trimming shortened V by 2 bases and J by 4 bases, and 10 bases separated the two germline ends. CDR1 and CDR2 (germline): WSHSY, SAAADI. CDR3 residues: CASSERSGPDTQYF. The CDR3 DNA sequence: TGCGCCAGCAGTGAGAGGAGCGGGCCAGATACGCAGTATTTT.

This clone was detected once. The genes are TRBV4-3 and TRBJ1-6, with TRBD1 as a possible D gene (6 bases). The CDR3 has 15 residues. Trimming took off 1 base at V and 11 bases at J, with 15 bases between the two ends. Germline V gene lookup returns CDR1 LGHNA and CDR2 YSLEER. The chain's CDR3 is CASSQGRGLRAPLHF. CDR3 coding DNA: TGCGCCAGCAGCCAAGGGCGGGGGCTAAGGGCACCCCTCCACTTT.

This clone has more than one count but fewer than ten. This chain links TRBV28 with TRBJ2-1; 9 nucleotides match TRBD2. This CDR3 contains 15 residues. Germline CDR1 and CDR2: MDHEN and SYDVKM. Trimming removed 5 bases from V and 12 bases from J; junction bases left unmatched: 14. The CDR3 DNA is TGTGCCAGCAGTAAAGGACTAGCGCAAGAAGGTGTGCAGTTCTTC. It codes for CASSKGLAQEGVQFF.

This clone occurred a few times. The V gene is TRBV30, the J gene TRBJ2-1; D not resolved. CDR1 and CDR2 (germline): GTSNPN, SVGIG (reference sequence). V dropped 0 bases and J dropped 5 bases, with 11 bases sitting between them. The CDR3 extends over 14 amino acids. CDR3 in amino acids: CAWSVRLKDNEQFF. The CDR3, as DNA: TGTGCCTGGAGTGTAAGACTGAAAGACAATGAGCAGTTCTTC.